The rows below give T cell receptor beta chains drawn from one sample of a study of Graves' ophthalmopathy and Graves' hyperthyroidism. A single record per CDR3 protein comes from TCRdb applying MiXCR to the multiplex PCR reads. The sample has about 210,000 distinct CDR3 sequences; over 25% are singletons. Sequenced material: peripheral blood. The receptor set was obtained from a man in his fifties or sixties with Graves' ophthalmopathy. Both conserved end residues are part of each CDR3. Each record gives: J gene, clone size, V gene, D gene, CDR3 protein, CDR3 DNA. The D gene is left open where the match is weak. Not all rows give a size; the values are once, few, many and, for expanded clones, a class.

J gene: TRBJ1-6; clone size: -; V gene: TRBV6-1; D gene: TRBD1; CDR3 protein: CASSGTGESPLHF; CDR3 DNA: TGTGCCAGCAGTGGGACAGGGGAGTCACCCCTCCACTTT
J gene: TRBJ2-5; clone size: once; V gene: TRBV11-1; D gene: TRBD2; CDR3 protein: CASRSAAGTSGNPGGTQYF; CDR3 DNA: TGTGCCAGCAGGAGCGCGGCAGGGACTAGCGGGAATCCCGGCGGGACCCAGTACTTC
J gene: TRBJ2-7; clone size: many; V gene: TRBV7-6; D gene: TRBD2; CDR3 protein: CASSLGGTSGRLTYEQYF; CDR3 DNA: TGTGCCAGCAGCTTAGGTGGGACTAGCGGGAGGCTGACCTACGAGCAGTACTTC
J gene: TRBJ2-4; clone size: -; V gene: TRBV12-3/TRBV12-4; D gene: -; CDR3 protein: CASSSGTLAKNIQYF; CDR3 DNA: TGTGCCAGCAGTTCTGGGACCCTAGCCAAAAACATTCAGTACTTC
J gene: TRBJ1-2; clone size: -; V gene: TRBV4-1; D gene: TRBD1; CDR3 protein: CASSHGTGGQGYTF; CDR3 DNA: TGCGCCAGCAGCCACGGGACAGGGGGCCAAGGCTACACCTTC
J gene: TRBJ1-6; clone size: -; V gene: TRBV12-3/TRBV12-4; D gene: TRBD1; CDR3 protein: CASGDRGANSPLHF; CDR3 DNA: TGTGCCAGCGGGGACAGGGGCGCCAATTCACCCCTCCACTTT
J gene: TRBJ2-7; clone size: few; V gene: TRBV11-2; D gene: -; CDR3 protein: CASSQTSGGGIYEQYF; CDR3 DNA: TGTGCCAGCAGCCAGACGAGCGGCGGGGGCATCTACGAGCAGTACTTC
J gene: TRBJ2-2; clone size: many; V gene: TRBV6-5; D gene: -; CDR3 protein: CASKVRRSNTGELFF; CDR3 DNA: TGTGCCAGCAAAGTGAGACGATCGAACACCGGGGAGCTGTTTTTT
J gene: TRBJ2-2; clone size: many; V gene: TRBV11-2; D gene: -; CDR3 protein: CASSLRGAPNTGELFF; CDR3 DNA: TGTGCCAGCAGCTTACGGGGGGCCCCGAACACCGGGGAGCTGTTTTTT
J gene: TRBJ1-5; clone size: once; V gene: TRBV2; D gene: -; CDR3 protein: CASRPRGTSGNQPQHF; CDR3 DNA: TGTGCCAGCAGGCCGAGAGGGACAAGCGGCAATCAGCCCCAGCATTTT
J gene: TRBJ1-1; clone size: many; V gene: TRBV6-2/TRBV6-3; D gene: -; CDR3 protein: CASSYSKVIQEAFF; CDR3 DNA: TGTGCCAGCAGTTACTCGAAAGTCATTCAGGAAGCTTTCTTT
J gene: TRBJ1-1; clone size: many; V gene: TRBV12-3/TRBV12-4; D gene: -; CDR3 protein: CASSIGLSAFF; CDR3 DNA: TGTGCCAGCAGTATAGGACTATCGGCTTTCTTT